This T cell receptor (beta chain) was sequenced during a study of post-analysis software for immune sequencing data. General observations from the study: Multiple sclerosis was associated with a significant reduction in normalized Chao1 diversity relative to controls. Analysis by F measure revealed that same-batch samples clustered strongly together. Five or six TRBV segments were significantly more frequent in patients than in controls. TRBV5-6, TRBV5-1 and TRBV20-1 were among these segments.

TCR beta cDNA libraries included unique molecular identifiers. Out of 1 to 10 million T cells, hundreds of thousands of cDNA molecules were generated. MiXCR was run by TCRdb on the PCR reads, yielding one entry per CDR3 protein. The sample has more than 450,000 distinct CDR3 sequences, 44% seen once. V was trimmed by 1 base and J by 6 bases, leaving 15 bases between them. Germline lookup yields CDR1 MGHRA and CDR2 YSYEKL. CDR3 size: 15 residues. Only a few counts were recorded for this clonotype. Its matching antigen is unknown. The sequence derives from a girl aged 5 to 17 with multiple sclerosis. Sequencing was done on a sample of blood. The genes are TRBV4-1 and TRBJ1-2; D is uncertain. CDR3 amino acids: CASSQASPIADGYTF. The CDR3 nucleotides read TGCGCCAGCAGCCAAGCATCCCCCATTGCGGATGGCTACACCTTC.